This TCR beta chain was found in a study of shared clonotypes between healthy human individuals. Findings and caveats of the study: Even with large depth, rarefaction showed that sorted-subset sequencing was incomplete. Sampling was confined to blood; repertoires within tissues likely differ.

As for this clone: No antigen is known for it.

Only in-frame clones appear in the TCRdb table, and some are missing; sequencing was by immunoSEQ multiplex PCR. The sample comprises under 700,000 clones, around 96% of which are singletons, and over 0.095% rests with the top ten. Naive CD8 isolation took CD45RO-negative cells positively selected for CCR7 and excluded terminally differentiated effector memory CD45RA+ cells. This CDR3 is 13 amino acids long. The germline V and J ends were trimmed by 3 bases and 2 bases, with 8 bases remaining between them. Per the germline V gene, CDR1 is WSHSY and CDR2 is SAAADI. The sample taken for sequencing was naive CD8+ T cells sorted from blood. The chain joins TRBV10-2 to TRBJ2-7; D unclear. The clonotype originates from a young woman in good health. The CDR3 reads CASSDNGPYEQYF. Written as DNA, the CDR3 is TGCGCCAGCAGTGATAACGGGCCCTACGAGCAGTACTTC.